Sequencing of this TCR beta chain was carried out in a study of read filtering for tumor transcriptome and immune sequencing. A few counts support this clonotype. Lacking the conserved final phenylalanine or tryptophan, this CDR3 likely reflects a read error. Molecular barcoded adaptors covering alpha/delta and beta/gamma chains were used on about 390 ng RNA. MiXCR, applied by TCRdb to the reads, yields one record per CDR3 protein. The sample shows under 150,000 distinct CDR3 sequences, 13% of them seen only once. The germline V gene has CDR1 SGHNT and CDR2 YENEEA. The CDR3 contains 15 residues. The trim removed 7 bases at V and 6 bases at J, leaving 10 bases unmatched.

V and J are TRBV11-3 and TRBJ2-1; 9 bases are a match to TRBD2. The sequencing input was a population of CD138-negative cells sorted from bone marrow. The TCR comes from a donor over 35 with multiple myeloma. The CDR3 loop is CASNKLAGPCNEQFS. DNA for the CDR3: TGTGCCAGCAACAAACTAGCGGGCCCGTGCAATGAGCAGTTCTCC.